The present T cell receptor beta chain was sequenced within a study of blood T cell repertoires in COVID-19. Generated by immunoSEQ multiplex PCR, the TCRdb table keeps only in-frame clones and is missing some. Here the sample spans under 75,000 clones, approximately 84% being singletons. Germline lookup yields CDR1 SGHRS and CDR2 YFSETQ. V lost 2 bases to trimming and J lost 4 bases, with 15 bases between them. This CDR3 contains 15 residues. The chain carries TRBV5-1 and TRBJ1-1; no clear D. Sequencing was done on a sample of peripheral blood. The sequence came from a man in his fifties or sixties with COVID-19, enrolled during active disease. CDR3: CASSLNWERSTEAFF. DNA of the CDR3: TGCGCCAGCAGCTTAAATTGGGAGAGGAGCACTGAAGCTTTCTTT.